This T cell receptor beta chain was profiled in a study of cytomegalovirus exposure and HLA in healthy donors. Study conclusions and caveats: Testing in vitro showed a few CMV-associated chains specific for CMV antigens. Several of the most significant clusters were apparently associated with common viral pathogens in a later analysis.

To note about this clone: Its antigen is still unknown.

V was pared by 5 bases and J by 0 bases, with 8 bases between. Germline values: CDR1 SGHAT, CDR2 FQNNGV. The CDR3 sequence is 13 residues long. The PCR made use of 60 Vbeta and 13 Jbeta primers. The assay was immunoSEQ multiplex PCR, and TCRdb's table has in-frame clones only and misses some. In the table there are under 150,000 clones, around 77% of which are singletons. Sequenced input: PBMCs. The TCR comes from a woman in her 30s in good health and CMV-seropositive. The gene calls are TRBV11-2 and TRBJ2-7, with TRBD1 as a possible D gene (5 bases). The CDR3 sequence is CASSLDTSYEQYF. CDR3 DNA: TGTGCCAGCAGCCTGGACACCTCCTACGAGCAGTACTTC. Variable domain in full (rest from reference TRBV11-2 and TRBJ2-7): EAGVAQSPRYKIIEKRQSVAFWCNPISGHATLYWYQQILGQGPKLLIQFQNNGVVDDSQLPKDRFSAERLKGVDSTLKIQPAKLEDSAVYLCASSLDTSYEQYFGPGTRLTVT.